This T cell receptor beta chain was found in a study of technical replicates of blood from several donors. Germline CDR1 reads MNHEY; CDR2 reads SMNVEV (reference sequence). V was pared by 5 bases and J by 7 bases, with 11 bases between. CDR3 size: 13 residues. The assay was immunoSEQ multiplex PCR, and TCRdb's table has in-frame clones only and misses some. Among some 90,000 clones listed, 85% to 95% were seen once. The V gene is TRBV27, the J gene TRBJ2-2; TRBD1 might be the D (6 bases). This receptor was obtained from a human donor in good health. The specimen sequenced was T cells isolated from PBMCs. The CDR3 sequence: CASSSDRFGELFF. The CDR3 region has the DNA TGTGCCAGCAGTAGCGACAGGTTCGGGGAGCTGTTTTTT.